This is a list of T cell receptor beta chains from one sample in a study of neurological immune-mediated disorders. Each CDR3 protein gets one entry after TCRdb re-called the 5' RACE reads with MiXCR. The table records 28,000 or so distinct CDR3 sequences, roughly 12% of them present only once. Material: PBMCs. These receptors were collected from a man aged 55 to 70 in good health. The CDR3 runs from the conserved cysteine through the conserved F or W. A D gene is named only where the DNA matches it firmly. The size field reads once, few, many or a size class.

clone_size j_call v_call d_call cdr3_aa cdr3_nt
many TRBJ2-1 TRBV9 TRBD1 CASSPGQPGDEQFF TGTGCCAGCAGCCCGGGACAGCCTGGCGATGAGCAGTTCTTC
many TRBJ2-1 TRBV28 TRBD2 CASSWTSTNEQFF TGTGCCAGCAGTTGGACTAGTACGAATGAGCAGTTCTTC
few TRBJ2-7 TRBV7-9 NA CASSPSRLGGYEQYF TGTGCCAGCAGCCCTAGCAGATTAGGCGGTTACGAGCAGTACTTC
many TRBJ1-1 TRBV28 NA CASSSPRHVGTEAFF TGTGCCAGCAGTTCACCCCGCCACGTCGGAACTGAAGCTTTCTTT
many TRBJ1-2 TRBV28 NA CASSPTPDYGYTF TGTGCCAGCAGTCCCACGCCAGACTATGGCTACACCTTC
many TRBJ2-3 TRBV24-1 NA CATSEGTLMQDTQYF TGTGCCACCAGTGAGGGGACACTAATGCAAGATACGCAGTATTTT
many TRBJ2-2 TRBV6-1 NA CASSTGTANTGELFF TGTGCCAGCAGTACCGGGACGGCGAACACCGGGGAGCTGTTTTTT
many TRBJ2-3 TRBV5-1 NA CASSPGLASRADTQYF TGCGCCAGCAGCCCGGGTCTAGCGTCCCGCGCAGATACGCAGTATTTT
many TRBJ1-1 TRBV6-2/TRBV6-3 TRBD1 CASSPRDRVVNTEAFF TGTGCCAGCAGTCCCCGGGACAGGGTTGTGAACACTGAAGCTTTCTTT
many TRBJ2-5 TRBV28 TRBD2 CASRSGLGVETQYF TGTGCCAGCAGATCGGGACTAGGGGTGGAGACCCAGTACTTC
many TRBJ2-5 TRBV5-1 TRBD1 CASSSRPGQDETQYF TGCGCCAGCAGCTCAAGACCGGGACAGGACGAGACCCAGTACTTC
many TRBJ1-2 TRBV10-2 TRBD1 CASSGQVDPNYGYTF TGCGCCAGCTCTGGACAGGTGGATCCTAACTATGGCTACACCTTC
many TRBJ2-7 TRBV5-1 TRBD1 CASSPGGTDYEQYF TGCGCCAGCAGCCCCGGTGGGACAGACTACGAGCAGTACTTC
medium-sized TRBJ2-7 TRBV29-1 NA CSVARVKSSYEQYF TGCAGCGTTGCCCGGGTTAAGAGCTCCTACGAGCAGTACTTC
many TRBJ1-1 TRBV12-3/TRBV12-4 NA CASSFLSAEAFF TGTGCCAGCAGTTTTTTGAGCGCTGAAGCTTTCTTT
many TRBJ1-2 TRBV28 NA CASSFSGTAANYGYTF TGTGCCAGCAGTTTTTCCGGGACGGCGGCTAACTATGGCTACACCTTC
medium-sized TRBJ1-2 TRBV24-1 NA CAIYTRQNGYTF TGTGCCATATACACCAGACAGAATGGCTACACCTTC
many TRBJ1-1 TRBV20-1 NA CSASGFENTEAFF TGCAGTGCTAGCGGATTCGAGAACACTGAAGCTTTCTTT